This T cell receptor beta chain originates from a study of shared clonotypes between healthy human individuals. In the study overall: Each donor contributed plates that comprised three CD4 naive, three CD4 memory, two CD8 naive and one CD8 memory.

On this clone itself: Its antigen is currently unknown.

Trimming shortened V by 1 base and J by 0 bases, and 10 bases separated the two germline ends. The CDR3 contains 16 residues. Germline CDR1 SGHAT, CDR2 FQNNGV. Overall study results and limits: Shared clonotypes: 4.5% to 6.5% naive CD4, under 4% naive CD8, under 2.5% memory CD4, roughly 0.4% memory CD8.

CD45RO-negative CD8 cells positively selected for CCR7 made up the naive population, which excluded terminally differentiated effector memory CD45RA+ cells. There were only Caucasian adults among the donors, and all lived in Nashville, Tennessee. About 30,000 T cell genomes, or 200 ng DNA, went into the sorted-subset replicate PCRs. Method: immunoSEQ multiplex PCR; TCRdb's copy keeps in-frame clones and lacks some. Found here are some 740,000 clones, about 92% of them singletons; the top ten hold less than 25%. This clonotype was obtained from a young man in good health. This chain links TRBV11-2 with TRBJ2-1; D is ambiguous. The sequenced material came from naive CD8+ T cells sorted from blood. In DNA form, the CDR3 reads TGTGCCAGCAGCTTAGGAGCGAGAGGCTCCTACAATGAGCAGTTCTTC. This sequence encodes CASSLGARGSYNEQFF.